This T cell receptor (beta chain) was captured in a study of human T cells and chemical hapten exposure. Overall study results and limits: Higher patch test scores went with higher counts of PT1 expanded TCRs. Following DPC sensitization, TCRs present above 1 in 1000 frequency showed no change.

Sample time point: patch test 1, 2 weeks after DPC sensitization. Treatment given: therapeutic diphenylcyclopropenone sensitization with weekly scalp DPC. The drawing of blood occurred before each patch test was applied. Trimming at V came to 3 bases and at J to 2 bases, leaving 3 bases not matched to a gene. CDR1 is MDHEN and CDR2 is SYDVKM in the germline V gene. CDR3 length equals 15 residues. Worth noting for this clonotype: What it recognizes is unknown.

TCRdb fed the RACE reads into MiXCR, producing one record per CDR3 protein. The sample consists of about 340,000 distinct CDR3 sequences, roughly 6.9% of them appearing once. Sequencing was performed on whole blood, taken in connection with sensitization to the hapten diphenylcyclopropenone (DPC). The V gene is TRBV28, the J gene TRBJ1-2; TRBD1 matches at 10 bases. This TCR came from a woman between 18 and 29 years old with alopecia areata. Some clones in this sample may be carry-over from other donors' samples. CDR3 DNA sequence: TGTGCCAGCAGTTTTTCGGGACAGGGGAACTATGGCTACACCTTC. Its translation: CASSFSGQGNYGYTF.